This TCR beta chain emerged from a study of graft-versus-host responses after intestinal transplantation (dated by TCRdb to the early 2020s). About the study as a whole: The transplants that recipients got were multivisceral, liver-intestinal, or isolated intestinal. Every recipient was given anti-thymocyte globulin induction, then maintenance tacrolimus and steroids for about three years. Alloreactive clones were identified by sequencing pre-transplant mixed lymphocyte reaction products and comparing them with unstimulated pre-transplant donor and recipient T cells. Bulk TCR-beta CDR3 sequencing was used to track graft-versus-host and host-versus-graft alloreactive T cell clones in the graft, circulation and bone marrow after intestinal transplantation. Rather than going through the commercial service, samples from a few later patients were sequenced in-house on an Illumina MiSeq and processed with MiXCR. Donor T cell macrochimerism was defined as a peak of at least 4% donor T cells among recipient peripheral blood mononuclear cells. A cohort of about two dozen intestinal transplant recipients, including one retransplant, was enrolled, and a few patients lacking pretransplant specimens were excluded.

The CDR3 runs 16 amino acids, cysteine and phenylalanine included. The kept DNA is CDR3 alone, 48 bases in frame from the first base. At the junction V is shortened by 1 base and J by 0 bases, with 10 bases in between. From the germline V gene, CDR1 is MGHRA and CDR2 is YSYEKL. In the case of this clone: The antigen it binds to is not known. There are no base qualities to consult, and no much larger clone falls within one base.

Blood samples were collected up to 4 times in the first month after transplant and then at least monthly when available. Library method: the immunoSEQ multiplex PCR assay. High-throughput TCR-beta CDR3 sequencing of genomic DNA from most patients was performed by Adaptive Biotechnologies. Turning to the authors' computational methods: TCR sequencing data for roughly 17 patients were retrieved from Adaptive's ImmunoSEQ software; a few other patients were processed with MiXCR and VDJtools. Because the origin of CDR3 nucleotide sequences shared between donor and recipient could not be assigned, those sequences were removed. To count as alloreactive, a clone needed at least 2-fold expansion over unstimulated cells and a minimum CFSE-low frequency of 0.002% (template counts) or 0.001% (read counts). Mappable clones were those detected in sequenced pre-transplant spleen, lymph node, or MLR CFSE-low populations of the donor or recipient. The cumulative frequency of alloreactive clones was calculated as a percentage of all sequences, weighted by copy number. The clones in this table, taken by TCRdb from immuneACCESS, are in-frame only. Not every clone is retained; where verified, under half of the shortfall comes from an unresolved V gene, and the cause of the rest is unknown. V and J calls and clone size are given by that table; D and trimming were obtained from the DNA. The sample yields tens of thousands of clones; about 90% were counted once. Approximately 5% of the sample belongs to the ten largest clones.

The full study reports these points: GvH clones were detected in recipient bone marrow, and some of these GvH clones were observed earlier in ileal mucosa or blood, consistent with an intestinal mucosal origin. Peak levels of circulating GvH clones were associated with declines in HvG clones early after transplant. Patients with donor T cell macrochimerism had high GvH to HvG T cell clonal ratios in their allografts. The relatively low number and heterogeneity of intestinal transplant patients limited the conclusions.

The material was PBMCs, obtained roughly 660 days after intestinal transplant. The V and J genes are TRBV4-1 and TRBJ1-5; no D gene is confidently identified. The TCR comes from a human patient who received an intestinal transplant, so some T cells may come from the graft donor. Read as DNA, the sequence is TGCGCCAGCAGCCAAGTCCAGCTATATAGCAATCAGCCCCAGCATTTT. This translates into CASSQVQLYSNQPQHF.